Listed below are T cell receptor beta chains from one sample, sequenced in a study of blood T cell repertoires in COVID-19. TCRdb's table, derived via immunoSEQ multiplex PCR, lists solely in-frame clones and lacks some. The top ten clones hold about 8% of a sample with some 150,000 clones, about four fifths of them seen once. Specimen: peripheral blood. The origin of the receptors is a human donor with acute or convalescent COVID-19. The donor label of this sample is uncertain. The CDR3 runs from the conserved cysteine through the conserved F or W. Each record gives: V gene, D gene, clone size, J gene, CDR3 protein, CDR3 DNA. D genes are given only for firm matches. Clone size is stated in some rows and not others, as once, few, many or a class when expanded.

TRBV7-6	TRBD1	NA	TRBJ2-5	CASSLEAGGAETQYF	TGTGCCAGCAGCTTAGAGGCAGGGGGCGCAGAGACCCAGTACTTC
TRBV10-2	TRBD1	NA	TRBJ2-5	CASSVGDRVDETQYF	TGCGCCAGCAGTGTGGGGGACAGGGTGGATGAGACCCAGTACTTC
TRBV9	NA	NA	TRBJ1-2	CASSVESRLYGYTF	TGTGCCAGCAGCGTAGAAAGCAGGCTCTATGGCTACACCTTC
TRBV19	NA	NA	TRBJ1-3	CASSLTGLSGNTIYF	TGTGCCAGTAGTTTAACGGGACTCTCTGGAAACACCATATATTTT
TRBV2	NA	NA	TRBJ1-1	CASGQGQGEAFF	TGTGCCAGCGGTCAGGGGCAGGGCGAAGCTTTCTTT
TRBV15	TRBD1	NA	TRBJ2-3	CATSRDLWGTEITDTQYF	TGTGCCACCAGCAGAGATCTCTGGGGGACAGAGATCACAGATACGCAGTATTTT
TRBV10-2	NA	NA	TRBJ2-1	CASSRQNYNEQFF	TGCGCCAGCAGTAGACAGAACTACAATGAGCAGTTCTTC
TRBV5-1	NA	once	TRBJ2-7	CASSLGEAGVGYEQYF	TGCGCCAGCAGCTTGGGAGAGGCAGGGGTAGGCTACGAGCAGTACTTC
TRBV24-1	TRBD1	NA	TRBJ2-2	CATSDYTGGLRRPGGTGELFF	TGTGCCACCAGTGATTATACAGGGGGCCTCCGACGCCCGGGGGGCACCGGGGAGCTGTTTTTT
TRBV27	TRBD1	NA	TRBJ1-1	CASSSDRVGRAFF	TGTGCCAGCAGTTCCGACAGGGTTGGAAGGGCTTTCTTT
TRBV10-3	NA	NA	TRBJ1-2	CAISDPRGPEGYGYTF	TGTGCCATCAGTGACCCTCGCGGCCCGGAAGGCTATGGCTACACCTTC
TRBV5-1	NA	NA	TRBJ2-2	CASSLGHTNTGELFF	TGCGCCAGCAGCTTGGGACATACGAACACCGGGGAGCTGTTTTTT
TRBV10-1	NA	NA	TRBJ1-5	CASTGLWGYSNQPQHF	TGCGCCAGTACAGGGTTGTGGGGTTATAGCAATCAGCCCCAGCATTTT
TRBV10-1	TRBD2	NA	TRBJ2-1	CASSQGGMDEQFF	TGCGCCAGCAGTCAGGGAGGGATGGATGAGCAGTTCTTC
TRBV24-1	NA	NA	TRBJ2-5	CATSDSSEGTQYF	TGTGCCACCAGTGATTCCTCAGAGGGGACCCAGTACTTC
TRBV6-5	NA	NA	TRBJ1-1	CASSSQRVKRNEAFF	TGTGCCAGCAGTTCCCAGAGGGTCAAACGTAATGAAGCTTTCTTT
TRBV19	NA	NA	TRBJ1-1	CASRRQAGDTEAFF	TGTGCCAGTAGACGCCAGGCAGGGGACACTGAAGCTTTCTTT
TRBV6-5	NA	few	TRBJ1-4	CASSPPGIGEKLFF	TGTGCCAGCAGCCCCCCAGGGATAGGTGAAAAACTGTTTTTT
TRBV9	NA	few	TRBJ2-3	CASSLGVTGLTDTQYF	TGTGCCAGCAGCCTGGGGGTGACAGGACTCACAGATACGCAGTATTTT
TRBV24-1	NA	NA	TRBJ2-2	CATLGQNTGELFF	TGTGCCACCCTGGGACAGAACACCGGGGAGCTGTTTTTT
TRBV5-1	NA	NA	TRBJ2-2	CASSPLDSFTGELFF	TGCGCCAGCAGCCCCTTAGACAGTTTTACCGGGGAGCTGTTTTTT
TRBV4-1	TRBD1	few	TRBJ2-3	CASSRTGLTDTQYF	TGCGCCAGCAGCCGGACAGGGCTCACAGATACGCAGTATTTT
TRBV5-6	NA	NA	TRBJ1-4	CASSPRGGTNEKLFF	TGTGCCAGCAGCCCGAGGGGAGGCACTAATGAAAAACTGTTTTTT
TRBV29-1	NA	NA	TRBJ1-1	CSVEGRLNTEAFF	TGCAGCGTTGAGGGCAGGTTGAACACTGAAGCTTTCTTT
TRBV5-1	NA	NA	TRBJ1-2	CASSPGGSLNYGYTF	TGCGCCAGCAGCCCCGGAGGGTCCCTGAACTATGGCTACACCTTC
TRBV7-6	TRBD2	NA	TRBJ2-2	CASSLPSGGGLTGELFF	TGTGCCAGCAGCCTCCCTAGCGGGGGGGGTCTCACCGGGGAGCTGTTTTTT
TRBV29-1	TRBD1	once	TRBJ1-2	CSVEGRRGLNGYTF	TGCAGCGTTGAAGGCAGAAGGGGGCTCAATGGCTACACCTTC
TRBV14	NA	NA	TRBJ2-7	CASSQDNYEQYF	TGTGCCAGCAGCCAAGACAACTACGAGCAGTACTTC
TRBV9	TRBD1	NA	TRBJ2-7	CASSVEAGGYEQYF	TGTGCCAGCAGCGTAGAGGCAGGGGGCTACGAGCAGTACTTC
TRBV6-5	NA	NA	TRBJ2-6	CASSSGLHSGANVLTF	TGTGCCAGCAGTTCTGGACTCCACTCTGGGGCCAACGTCCTGACTTTC
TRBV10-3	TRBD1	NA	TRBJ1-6	CAISPGQTMSSPLHF	TGTGCCATCAGCCCGGGACAGACTATGAGTTCACCCCTCCACTTT
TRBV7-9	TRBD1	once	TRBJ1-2	CASSPSTGRAYGYTF	TGTGCCAGCAGCCCGTCGACAGGGCGGGCCTATGGCTACACCTTC
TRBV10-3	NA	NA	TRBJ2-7	CAISEERAYEQYF	TGTGCCATCAGTGAGGAGAGGGCCTACGAGCAGTACTTC
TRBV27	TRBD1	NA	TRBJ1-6	CASSPSARTGRNDSPLHF	TGTGCCAGCAGCCCTAGTGCACGGACAGGGAGGAATGATTCACCCCTCCACTTT
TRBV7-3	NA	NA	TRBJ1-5	CASRPGRPQHF	TGTGCCAGCAGACCTGGGAGGCCCCAGCATTTT
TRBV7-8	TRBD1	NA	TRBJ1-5	CASSSGQGVQPQHF	TGTGCCAGCAGCTCTGGACAGGGGGTTCAGCCCCAGCATTTT
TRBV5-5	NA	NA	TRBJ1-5	CASSSQVGAGQPQHF	TGTGCCAGCAGCTCCCAAGTTGGGGCAGGTCAGCCCCAGCATTTT
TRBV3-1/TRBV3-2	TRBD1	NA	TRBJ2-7	CASSRDRGREQYF	TGTGCCAGCAGTCGGGACAGGGGGCGGGAGCAGTACTTC
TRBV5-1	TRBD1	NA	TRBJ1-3	CASSGGTGAGNTIYF	TGCGCCAGCAGTGGAGGGACAGGAGCTGGAAACACCATATATTTT
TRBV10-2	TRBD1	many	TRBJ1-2	CASSELFPNRGLGYTF	TGCGCCAGCAGTGAGTTGTTCCCAAACAGGGGATTAGGCTACACCTTC
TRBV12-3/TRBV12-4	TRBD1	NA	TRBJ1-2	CASSSQGAYGYTF	TGTGCCAGCAGTTCTCAGGGGGCATACGGCTACACCTTC
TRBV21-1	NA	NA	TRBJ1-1	CASSHRGTEAFF	TGTGCCAGCAGCCACAGGGGAACTGAAGCTTTCTTT
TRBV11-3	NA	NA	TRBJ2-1	CASSLDLSGGAYNEQFF	TGTGCCAGCAGCTTAGATTTGAGCGGAGGGGCTTACAATGAGCAGTTCTTC
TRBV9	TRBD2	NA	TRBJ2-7	CASSVGTSGHYEQYF	TGTGCCAGCAGCGTAGGAACTAGCGGGCACTACGAGCAGTACTTC
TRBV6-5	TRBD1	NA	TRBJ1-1	CASSSWDRGETQAFF	TGTGCCAGCAGTAGCTGGGACAGGGGCGAGACCCAAGCTTTCTTT
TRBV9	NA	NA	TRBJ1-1	CASSAPPGNTEAFF	TGTGCCAGCAGCGCCCCCCCGGGGAACACTGAAGCTTTCTTT
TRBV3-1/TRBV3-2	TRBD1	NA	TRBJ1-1	CASSPKGQGNTEAFF	TGTGCCAGCAGCCCCAAGGGACAGGGTAACACTGAAGCTTTCTTT
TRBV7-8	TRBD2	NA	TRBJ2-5	CASSPGRPLGETQYF	TGTGCCAGCAGCCCCGGGAGGCCATTAGGGGAGACCCAGTACTTC
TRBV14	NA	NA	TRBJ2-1	CASSPRIDSYNEQFF	TGTGCCAGCAGCCCCAGGATTGATTCATACAATGAGCAGTTCTTC
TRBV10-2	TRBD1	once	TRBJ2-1	CASRGTGDYNEQFF	TGCGCCAGCAGAGGGACAGGGGACTACAATGAGCAGTTCTTC
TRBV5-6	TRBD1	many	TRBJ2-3	CASSPSGQGYTDTQYF	TGTGCCAGCAGCCCGAGTGGACAGGGATACACAGATACGCAGTATTTT
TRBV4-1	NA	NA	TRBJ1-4	CASSQRLGGRLVNEKLFF	TGCGCCAGCAGCCAAAGATTGGGGGGGCGGCTTGTTAATGAAAAACTGTTTTTT
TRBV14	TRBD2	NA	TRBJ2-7	CASSLAGPEQYF	TGTGCCAGCAGTTTAGCGGGGCCCGAGCAGTACTTC
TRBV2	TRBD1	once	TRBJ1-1	CAKTPGQGEAFF	TGTGCCAAAACACCGGGACAGGGGGAAGCTTTCTTT
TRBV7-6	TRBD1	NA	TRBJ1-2	CASSSTGFYGYTF	TGTGCCAGCAGCTCGACAGGGTTCTATGGCTACACCTTC
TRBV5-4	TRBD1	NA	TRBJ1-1	CASSSRNQGPRGVTEAFF	TGTGCCAGCAGCTCGAGAAATCAGGGGCCCAGGGGGGTCACTGAAGCTTTCTTT
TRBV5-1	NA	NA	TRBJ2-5	CASSQRSRGGETQYF	TGCGCCAGCAGCCAAAGGTCCAGGGGAGGGGAGACCCAGTACTTC